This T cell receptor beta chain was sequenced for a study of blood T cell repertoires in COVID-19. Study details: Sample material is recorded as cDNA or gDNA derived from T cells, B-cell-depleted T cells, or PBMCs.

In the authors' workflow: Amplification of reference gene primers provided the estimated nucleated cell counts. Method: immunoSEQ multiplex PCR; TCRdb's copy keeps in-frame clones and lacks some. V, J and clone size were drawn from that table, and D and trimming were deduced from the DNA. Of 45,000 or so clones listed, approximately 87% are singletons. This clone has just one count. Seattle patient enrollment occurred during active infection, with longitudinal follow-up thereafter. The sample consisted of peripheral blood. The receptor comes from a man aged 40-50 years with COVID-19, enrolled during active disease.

DNA for the CDR3: TGTGCCACCTCGGACGGGGGTAAAGGATCACCCCTCCACTTT. This gives the protein CATSDGGKGSPLHF. The chain joins TRBV9 to TRBJ1-6, with D perhaps TRBD1 (5 bases). Germline values: CDR1 SGDLS, CDR2 YYNGEE. V was cut by 9 bases and J by 10 bases, with 20 bases left in between. The CDR3 is made up of 14 amino acids.